This TCR beta chain was obtained from a study of lymphopenia after photon versus proton radiotherapy. The study's findings and limits: Authors raise, but do not show, better survival with proton therapy. Relative stability marked proton patients; photon patients lost diversity and naive cells. After the lymphocyte nadir, photon-treated repertoires showed oligoclonal expansion, especially of CD8+ Temra cells. A bigger post-nadir fall in TCR diversity correlated inversely with survival time in deceased patients.

As for this clone: Its antigen is unknown.

Clones were read by immunoSEQ multiplex PCR, and TCRdb kept only the in-frame ones, dropping some. Of around 70,000 clones in the sample, roughly 93% are singletons; the top ten hold about 2.6%. The receptor was isolated from a woman aged 70-85 years with pancreatic cancer. This specimen consisted of peripheral blood, obtained from a patient treated with photon-based radiotherapy.

CDR3 sequence reads: CAISGQGGNSYNEQFF. CDR3 DNA: TGTGCCATCAGTGGACAGGGAGGAAACTCTTACAATGAGCAGTTCTTC. V usage is TRBV10-3 and J usage is TRBJ2-1; tentative D call: TRBD1 (7 bases). Germline V lookup: CDR1 ENHRY, CDR2 SYGVKD. With 4 bases removed from V and 4 bases from J, the gap between germline ends came to 17 bases. The CDR3 covers 16 residues.